This T cell receptor (beta chain) stems from a study of blood T cells in healthy people across ages. General study findings and limits: Nothing was known about donor CMV status, and this possibly confounded expanded clonotype changes. There were more naive CD4+ cells and higher diversity in long-lived donors than in aged donors.

For the second PCR, which ran for 7 to 11 cycles, a sample-barcoded 5' primer and a J-beta primer mix were used. TCRdb itself ran the 5' RACE reads through MiXCR, one entry per CDR3 protein. The table records under 2,000,000 distinct CDR3 sequences, just under 50% of them present only once. On this clonotype itself: Its target is unknown.

V was cut by 5 bases and J by 5 bases, with 15 bases left in between. CDR1 is SQVTM, CDR2 ANQGSEA, per germline. This CDR3 contains 13 residues. The chain recombines TRBV29-1 with TRBJ1-2, with D perhaps matching TRBD1 (5 bases). This TCR came from a woman aged 35 to 49 in good health. Sequenced: blood. DNA of the CDR3: TGCAGCGTTTTCCCGACAGAGCCTTATGGCTACACCTTC. Encoded protein: CSVFPTEPYGYTF. Full variable domain (missing parts from reference TRBV29-1 and TRBJ1-2): SAVISQKPSRDICQRGTSLTIQCQVDSQVTMMFWYRQQPGQSLTLIATANQGSEATYESGFVIDKFPISRPNLTFSTLTVSNMSPEDSSIYLCSVFPTEPYGYTFGSGTRLTVV.